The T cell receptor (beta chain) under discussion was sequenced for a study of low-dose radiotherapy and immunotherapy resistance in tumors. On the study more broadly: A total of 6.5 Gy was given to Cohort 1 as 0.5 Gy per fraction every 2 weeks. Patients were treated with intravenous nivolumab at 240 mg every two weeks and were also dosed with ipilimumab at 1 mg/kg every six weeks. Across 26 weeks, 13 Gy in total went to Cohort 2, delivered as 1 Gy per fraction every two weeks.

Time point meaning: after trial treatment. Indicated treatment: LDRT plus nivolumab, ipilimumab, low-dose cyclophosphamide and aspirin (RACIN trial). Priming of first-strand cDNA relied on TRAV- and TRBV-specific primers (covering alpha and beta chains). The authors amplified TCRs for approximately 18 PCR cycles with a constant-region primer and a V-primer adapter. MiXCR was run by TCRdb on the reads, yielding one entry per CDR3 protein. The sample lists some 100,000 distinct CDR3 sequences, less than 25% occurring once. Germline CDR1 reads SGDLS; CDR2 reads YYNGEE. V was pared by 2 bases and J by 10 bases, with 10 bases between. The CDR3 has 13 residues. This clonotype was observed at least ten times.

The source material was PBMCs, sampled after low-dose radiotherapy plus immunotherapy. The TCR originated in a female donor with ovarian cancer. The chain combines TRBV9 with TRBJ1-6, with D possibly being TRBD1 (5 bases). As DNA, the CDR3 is TGTGCCAGCAGCGTGGAAAGGGACTCACCCCTCCACTTT. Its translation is CASSVERDSPLHF.